This T cell receptor (beta chain) was retrieved from a study of T cell changes during pregnancy in multiple sclerosis (dated by TCRdb to between 2018 and 2021). Describing the broader study: Changes in the T cell repertoire over the course of pregnancy were examined in this study in women with multiple sclerosis.

Turning to this clone: The antigen this receptor binds is unknown. No clone much larger than this one lies a single base away; base qualities are absent.

The germline V gene supplies CDR1 LGHNA and CDR2 YSLEER. The CDR3 spans 16 residues, from the cysteine through the phenylalanine. Left in the record is the CDR3 DNA by itself, 48 bases read in frame from the first base. V ends up 2 bases short and J 10 bases short, with an unmatched junction base count of 12. Preparation of the library involved the immunoSEQ multiplex PCR assay. TCRdb carries this immuneACCESS record with in-frame sequences only. Its versions omit some clonotypes, under half of them owing to an unresolved V gene in the studies checked, with the rest unexplained. Recorded for this sample are approximately 80,000 clones; 85% to 95% of them occurred a single time. The ten largest clones add up to about 0.8% of the sample.

The TCR sequence derives from a female donor in good health, enrolled as a control in a pregnancy study. Sequences were derived from peripheral blood, sampled in the second trimester of pregnancy. Recombination joined TRBV4-3 with TRBJ1-1; 11 bases in the junction line up with TRBD1. CDR3 region: CASSQSSPGTGGRAFF. The nucleotides read TGCGCCAGCAGCCAATCTAGTCCCGGGACAGGGGGTCGAGCTTTCTTT.